This TCR beta chain was sequenced during a study of blood T cell repertoires in COVID-19. Overall study: Samples representing acute and convalescent COVID-19 were sourced from the United States, Italy and Spain. T cells, B-cell-depleted T cells, or PBMCs provided the cDNA or gDNA that served as material.

The table lists this clone with a count of one. The method was immunoSEQ multiplex PCR; TCRdb's version includes in-frame clones alone and lacks a portion of them. The sample yields some 70,000 clones, 80% to 95% seen once. J lost 4 bases, V lost 4 bases, and 7 bases had no gene match. The CDR3 sequence is 15 residues long. Germline loops: CDR1 SGHNT, CDR2 YYREEE (reference sequence). The chain employs TRBV5-4 and TRBJ1-4; 7 nucleotides align to TRBD1. The specimen sequenced was peripheral blood. The source is a man between 50 and 59 years old with COVID-19, enrolled during active disease. CDR3 in amino acids: CASSLNRGINEKLFF. The DNA of the CDR3 is TGTGCCAGCAGCCTGAACAGGGGTATTAATGAAAAACTGTTTTTT.